The 27 T cell receptor beta chains below come from one sample, sequenced in a study of blood T cells in healthy people across ages. Then a second PCR, running roughly 6 to 12 cycles, was carried out with a sample-barcoded 5' primer and a J-beta primer mix. TCRdb re-analysed the 5' RACE reads in MiXCR, keeping a single row per CDR3 protein. The table records roughly 1,500,000 distinct CDR3 sequences, 40% to 50% of them present only once. Sequenced input: blood. All receptors come from a woman under 30 in good health.

The chain couples TRBV5-1 to TRBJ2-7; D possibly corresponds to TRBD1 (5 bases). Germline lookup yields CDR1 SGHRS and CDR2 YFSETQ. The CDR3 consists of 15 residues. V shed 1 base and J shed 6 bases, with 17 bases lying between them. This CDR3 reads CASSLWGRVLLEQYF. CDR3 sequence (DNA): TGCGCCAGCAGCTTGTGGGGCAGGGTTTTACTCGAGCAGTACTTC.

This clonotype turned up a few times. V and J are TRBV5-1 and TRBJ2-3; 8 nucleotides agree with TRBD2. In germline, CDR1 is SGHRS, CDR2 YFSETQ. The V segment lost 1 base and the J segment 0 bases; nucleotides outside the gene matches: 4. This CDR3 has 16 residues. The CDR3 protein is CASSLWVAGSTDTQYF. The CDR3, as DNA: TGCGCCAGCAGCTTGTGGGTAGCGGGGAGCACAGATACGCAGTATTTT.

The genes are TRBV7-2 and TRBJ1-2; possibly TRBD1 for D (5 bases). The CDR3 length is 18 residues. CDR1 is SGHTA and CDR2 is FQGNSA in the germline V gene. V shed 2 bases and J shed 2 bases, with 21 bases lying between them. Written as DNA, the CDR3 is TGTGCCAGCAGCTTATGGGCCCCAGTGGGGGTCATGAACTATGGCTACACCTTC. Protein sequence: CASSLWAPVGVMNYGYTF.

The CDR3 DNA follows: TGTGCCAGCAGTTTAGGGAGCAACTGGGATGAGCAGTTCTTC. It codes for CASSLGSNWDEQFF. The rearrangement joins TRBV27 to TRBJ2-1; perhaps TRBD2 as D (5 bases). Trimming cost V 2 bases and J 8 bases, with 13 bases left between them. This CDR3 spans 14 amino acids. Germline V lookup: CDR1 MNHEY, CDR2 SMNVEV (reference sequence).

The chain combines TRBV10-3 with TRBJ2-1; 7 bases line up with TRBD1. There are 13 residues in the CDR3. Germline values: CDR1 ENHRY, CDR2 SYGVKD. The V gene end was trimmed by 6 bases and the J gene end by 3 bases; junction bases not matched to a gene: 2. For the CDR3, the DNA is TGTGCCATCAGAGACAGGGACTACAATGAGCAGTTCTTC. Its translation is CAIRDRDYNEQFF.

Only a few counts were recorded for this clonotype. This rearrangement joins TRBV10-1 to TRBJ2-3; D unresolved. V lost 6 bases and J lost 5, with 21 bases in between. Per the germline V gene, CDR1 is WNHNN and CDR2 is SYGVQD (reference sequence). CDR3 length: 16 amino acids. The CDR3 nucleotides are TGCGCCAGCAGCCGAAAGACTGTATCCCCGGGAGATACGCAGTATTTT. Encoded protein: CASSRKTVSPGDTQYF.

The V gene is TRBV29-1, the J gene TRBJ1-1; 8 nucleotides line up with TRBD1. CDR3 size: 14 residues. Germline assignment: CDR1 SQVTM and CDR2 ANQGSEA. V was clipped by 7 bases and J by 4 bases; unmatched bases: 11. CDR3 sequence (DNA): TGCAGCGGTCTCCCGGACAGGGTGGGCACTGAAGCTTTCTTT. Its translation is CSGLPDRVGTEAFF.

This clonotype was found a few times. This chain uses TRBV10-3 with TRBJ2-5, with 7 nucleotides matching TRBD2. Germline V gene data show CDR1 as ENHRY and CDR2 as SYGVKD. V trimming: 3 bases; J trimming: 11 bases; junction bases outside the gene matches: 12. CDR3 size: 14 residues. This CDR3 reads CAISDSGKSNEQYF. CDR3 in DNA: TGTGCCATCAGTGACAGCGGGAAGTCCAATGAGCAGTACTTC.

The chain has TRBV24-1 and TRBJ1-2; 8 nucleotides align to TRBD1. CDR1 and CDR2 from the germline V gene are KGHDR and SFDVKD. The CDR3 runs 15 residues. V was clipped by 4 bases and J by 5 bases; unmatched bases: 8. The CDR3 DNA sequence: TGTGCCACCAGTGACCCGGACAGGGCTAGTTATGGCTACACCTTC. Translation gives CATSDPDRASYGYTF.

This clonotype came up a few times. This sequence joins TRBV3-1 and TRBJ2-1; the match to TRBD2 covers 10 bases. The length of the CDR3 is 16 residues. Per germline, CDR1 LGHDT and CDR2 YNNKEL (reference sequence). V shed 1 base, J shed 3 bases, and the junction held 3 bases outside the gene matches. The CDR3 sequence is CASSQARTSGYNEQFF. CDR3 sequence (DNA): TGTGCCAGCAGCCAAGCACGGACTAGCGGCTACAATGAGCAGTTCTTC.

The rearrangement joins TRBV5-1 to TRBJ2-7; D might be TRBD1 or TRBD2, each matching 5 bases. V dropped 3 bases and J dropped 2 bases, with 15 bases sitting between them. This CDR3 comprises 15 residues. CDR1 SGHRS and CDR2 YFSETQ come from the germline V gene. The DNA of the CDR3 is TGCGCCAGCAGCTCATCGGGGCCATGGACCTACGAGCAGTACTTC. Translated: CASSSSGPWTYEQYF.

This chain joins TRBV7-9 and TRBJ1-2, with 7 bases fitting TRBD1. The germline V gene encodes CDR1 SEHNR and CDR2 FQNEAQ (reference sequence). Trimming at V came to 4 bases and at J to 8 bases, leaving 4 bases not matched to a gene. The CDR3 sequence is 12 residues long. CDR3 loop: CASSSGQEGYTF. Written as DNA, the CDR3 is TGTGCCAGCAGCTCCGGACAGGAAGGCTACACCTTC. The full variable domain, its missing parts supplied by reference TRBV7-9 and TRBJ1-2, is DTGVSQNPRHKITKRGQNVTFRCDPISEHNRLYWYRQTLGQGPEFLTYFQNEAQLEKSRLLSDRFSAERPKGSFSTLEIQRTEQGDSAMYLCASSSGQEGYTFGSGTRLTVV.

V gene TRBV20-1 combines with J gene TRBJ2-3; perhaps TRBD2 as D (6 bases). Germline-derived CDR1 and CDR2 are DFQATT and SNEGSKA (reference sequence). The V and J ends lost 6 bases and 0 bases respectively, with 16 bases between them. CDR3 size: 15 residues. The CDR3 loop reads CSALIGGLSTDTQYF. DNA for the CDR3: TGCAGTGCCCTCATTGGAGGGCTTAGCACAGATACGCAGTATTTT.

This clonotype was observed a single time. The chain combines TRBV28 with TRBJ2-2; D is perhaps TRBD2 (7 bases). The germline gives CDR1 MDHEN, CDR2 SYDVKM. The CDR3 has 18 amino acids. The ends were cut back, 4 bases at V and 0 bases at J, with 18 bases in the middle. The chain's CDR3 is CASSSTLAGATNTGELFF. DNA of the CDR3: TGTGCCAGCAGTTCAACCTTGGCGGGGGCTACGAACACCGGGGAGCTGTTTTTT.

This chain uses TRBV21-1 with TRBJ2-3; the table's D call, TRBD1, was not checked against the DNA. TRBV21-1 is a pseudogene. This CDR3 comprises 17 residues. CDR3 in amino acids: CASSHPGQELSTDTQYF. The CDR3 bases are TGTGCCAGCAGCCACCCGGGACAGGAACTTTCCACAGATACGCAGTATTTT.

The V gene is TRBV7-2, the J gene TRBJ2-7; 7 nucleotides agree with TRBD1. CDR3 length: 15 residues. V lost 5 bases to trimming and J lost 4 bases; unmatched junction nucleotides: 11. From germline, CDR1 is SGHTA and CDR2 FQGNSA. The DNA for the CDR3 is TGTGCCAGCAGCGCTAGACAGGGTAAAGGATACGAGCAGTACTTC. Protein sequence: CASSARQGKGYEQYF.

The chain recombines TRBV5-1 with TRBJ2-1, with 11 bases aligning to TRBD2. Germline V gene lookup returns CDR1 SGHRS and CDR2 YFSETQ. After removal of 0 bases from V and 8 bases from J, the junction contained 4 bases not matched to a gene. The CDR3 contains 15 residues. The CDR3 protein is CASSLASGRSDEQFF. CDR3 coding DNA: TGCGCCAGCAGCTTGGCTAGCGGGAGGTCGGATGAGCAGTTCTTC.

This clonotype turned up a few times. This chain connects TRBV3-1 to TRBJ2-3, with TRBD1 as a possible D gene (6 bases). This CDR3 region has 14 residues. CDR1 LGHDT and CDR2 YNNKEL come from the germline V gene (reference sequence). The V end was cut by 7 bases, the J end by 5 bases, with 16 bases between. This CDR3 reads CASTVNRAGDTQYF. The CDR3 bases are TGTGCCAGCACAGTAAACAGGGCCGGAGATACGCAGTATTTT.

This clonotype was recorded a few times. The chain employs TRBV7-2 and TRBJ2-2, with D maybe TRBD2 (7 bases). The CDR3 spans 14 residues. V gave up 1 base and J gave up 9 bases, with 12 bases separating them. CDR1 and CDR2 from the germline V gene are SGHTA and FQGNSA. CDR3: CASSLGHGGRELFF. The DNA of the CDR3 is TGTGCCAGCAGCTTAGGCCACGGGGGGCGGGAGCTGTTTTTT.

The CDR3 nucleotides read TGTGCCAGCAGTGGGAGGACAGGTTCAACAAAACTGTTTTTT. Translated: CASSGRTGSTKLFF. The chain employs TRBV12-3 or TRBV12-4 and TRBJ1-4; the match to TRBD1 covers 7 bases. This CDR3 has 14 amino acids. With 5 bases clipped from V and 10 bases from J, the junction kept 10 bases outside the gene matches.

The CDR3 spells CAIRKSDSTDTQYF. The CDR3 region has the DNA TGTGCCATCAGAAAGTCAGACAGCACAGATACGCAGTATTTT. The V call is TRBV10-3, the J call TRBJ2-3; D is undetermined. Per germline, CDR1 ENHRY and CDR2 SYGVKD. The CDR3 is made up of 14 amino acids. Trimming removed 6 bases at V and 0 bases at J, with 10 bases between.

Only one count was recorded for this clonotype. V usage is TRBV24-1 and J usage is TRBJ1-5, with 7 bases fitting TRBD1. CDR1 is KGHDR, CDR2 SFDVKD, per germline. The trim removed 2 bases at V and 0 bases at J, leaving 15 bases unmatched. The CDR3 consists of 20 residues. CDR3 nucleotides: TGTGCCACCAGTGATTCTTGGGGAGGGGGCCCATTGAATAGCAATCAGCCCCAGCATTTT. Its protein product is CATSDSWGGGPLNSNQPQHF.

This clonotype was picked up a small number of times. The chain links TRBV7-9 to TRBJ2-1; TRBD2 matches 13 bases. V was pared by 4 bases and J by 9 bases, with 9 bases of the junction left unmatched. The CDR3 has 16 amino acids. Germline V lookup: CDR1 SEHNR, CDR2 FQNEAQ (reference sequence). The CDR3, as DNA: TGTGCCAGCAGCTCCTTGGGGACTAGCGGGAAGGGTGAGCAGTTCTTC. It encodes CASSSLGTSGKGEQFF.

This clonotype was seen more than once but under ten times. The chain uses TRBV6-5 and TRBJ2-5; no definite D call. Germline assignment: CDR1 MNHEY and CDR2 SVGAGI. The CDR3 spans 12 residues. V lost 6 bases, J lost 5 bases, and 10 bases lay in between. CDR3 DNA sequence: TGTGCCAGCAGAACCTTTGGGGAGACCCAGTACTTC. Translating it yields CASRTFGETQYF.

This clonotype was seen only once. The rearrangement joins TRBV3-1 to TRBJ1-2, with a weak D call TRBD1 (5 bases). V gave up 1 base and J gave up 0 bases, with 9 bases separating them. The CDR3 extends over 15 amino acids. Germline V gives CDR1 LGHDT, CDR2 YNNKEL (reference sequence). The CDR3 sequence: CASSQGGIPNYGYTF. The CDR3 coding sequence is TGTGCCAGCAGCCAAGGGGGCATTCCTAACTATGGCTACACCTTC.

This clonotype was counted only a few times. The CDR3 sequence is CASSPRSFDEQFF. The CDR3 DNA reads TGTGCCAGCAGCCCTCGATCATTCGATGAGCAGTTCTTC. The chain carries TRBV7-2 and TRBJ2-1, with D hard to call. This CDR3 has 13 amino acids. Germline CDR1 SGHTA, CDR2 FQGNSA. With 5 bases removed from V and 8 bases from J, the gap between germline ends came to 13 bases. The full variable domain, its missing parts supplied by reference TRBV7-2 and TRBJ2-1, is GAGVSQSPSNKVTEKGKDVELRCDPISGHTALYWYRQSLGQGLEFLIYFQGNSAPDKSGLPSDRFSAERTGGSVSTLTIQRTQQEDSAVYLCASSPRSFDEQFFGPGTRLTVL.

The V call is TRBV29-1, the J call TRBJ2-5; D tentatively reads TRBD1 or TRBD2 (5 bases each). Germline V gene data show CDR1 as SQVTM and CDR2 as ANQGSEA. V was shortened by 8 bases and J by 11 bases, with 24 bases between the two germline ends. The CDR3 totals 13 residues. This chain's CDR3 is CSPRDGVGGEQYF. CDR3 DNA sequence: TGCAGCCCCAGGGACGGCGTGGGTGGTGAGCAGTACTTC.